A single sample gave rise to the 14 T cell receptor beta chains below, sequenced in a study of vaccination and CD4 T cells after COVID-19. The Oncomine TCR Beta short-read assay was applied to DNA of cultured CD4+ T cells. MiXCR, run by TCRdb on the PCR reads, gives a single entry per CDR3 protein. The sample records some 11,000 distinct CDR3 sequences, approximately 40% being singletons. Treatment denoted: approximately 9-day PBMC culture with coronavirus spike peptide pools or control peptides (ViraFEST assay). No antigen has been identified for these receptors. The sample consisted of CD4+ T cells from blood, cultured in vitro. All receptors derive from a human donor who had recovered from COVID-19.

The chain has TRBV6-1 and TRBJ1-2, with 8 positions matching TRBD1. The CDR3 covers 14 residues. V was pared by 6 bases and J by 7 bases, with 10 bases of the junction left unmatched. In germline, CDR1 is MNHNS, CDR2 SASEGT. The CDR3 loop reads CASSLTGDNPGYTF. DNA for the CDR3: TGTGCCAGCAGCCTGACAGGGGATAATCCTGGCTACACCTTC.

This clonotype came up once. This sequence joins TRBV7-2 and TRBJ2-2; tentatively, D is TRBD2 (7 bases). This CDR3 is built from 15 residues. V lost 7 bases, J lost 5 bases, and 17 bases lay in between. Looked up from germline, CDR1 is SGHTA and CDR2 is FQGNSA. CDR3 DNA sequence: TGTGCCAGCACAGCGAGCAGGGGAGGGACCGGGGAGCTGTTTTTT. Translated, it gives CASTASRGGTGELFF.

This clonotype occurred a few times. The CDR3 spells CATSRLTGGSYEQYF. DNA for the CDR3: TGTGCCACCAGCAGATTGACAGGGGGCTCCTACGAGCAGTACTTC. The chain combines TRBV15 with TRBJ2-7, with TRBD1 matching 9 bases. The V and J ends lost 2 bases and 0 bases, in that order; junction bases with no gene match: 2. CDR1 is LNHNV, CDR2 YYDKDF, per germline (reference sequence). CDR3 length equals 15 residues.

The chain has TRBV5-1 and TRBJ1-6, with TRBD1 matching over 8 bases. The V gene's germline CDR1 is SGHRS and CDR2 YFSETQ. After removal of 1 base from V and 5 bases from J, the junction contained 5 bases not matched to a gene. CDR3 length: 16 residues. The CDR3 loop is CASSLTGQGHNSPLHF. CDR3 nucleotide sequence: TGCGCCAGCAGCTTGACCGGACAGGGCCATAATTCACCCCTCCACTTT.

This clonotype was seen a few times. The rearrangement links TRBV1 to TRBJ1-2. TRBV1 is given as a pseudogene. This CDR3 is built from 12 residues. In nucleotides, the CDR3 is TGCACCAGCAGCCAGTTAGGCTATGGCTACACCTTC. Translation: CTSSQLGYGYTF.

Turning to this clonotype: One junction end disagrees with the germline gene, perhaps due to a read error. J is TRBJ1-5 and V is TRBV20-1; D possibly corresponds to TRBD1 (6 bases). The germline CDR1 and CDR2 sequences are DFQATT and SNEGSKA (reference sequence). The CDR3 is made up of 15 amino acids. The CDR3, as DNA: TGCAGTGCTAGTCGAACAGGGCCCTTTGGGCAGCCCCGGCATTTT. Encoded protein: CSASRTGPFGQPRHF.

The V and J genes are TRBV6-1 and TRBJ2-7, with D perhaps TRBD1 (5 bases). The CDR3 loop spans 13 amino acids. V lost 6 bases, J lost 13 bases, and 22 bases lay in between. Germline V CDR1 and CDR2: MNHNS, SASEGT. The CDR3 DNA reads as TGTGCCAGCAGGGTGGGGCCAATTACGAGTTTATACTTC. Translated: CASRVGPITSLYF.

The chain combines TRBV5-4 with TRBJ2-3; 7 bases are shared with TRBD1. Germline V gives CDR1 SGHNT, CDR2 YYREEE (reference sequence). This CDR3 spans 14 amino acids. The V gene end was trimmed by 1 base and the J gene end by 5 bases; junction bases not matched to a gene: 4. As DNA, the CDR3 is TGTGCCAGCAGCTTGACAGGGGTAGTAGATACGCAGTATTTT. Residues: CASSLTGVVDTQYF. Using reference TRBV5-4 and TRBJ2-3 for the parts outside the CDR3, the full variable domain is ETGVTQSPTHLIKTRGQQVTLRCSSQSGHNTVSWYQQALGQGPQFIFQYYREEENGRGNFPPRFSGLQFPNYSSELNVNALELDDSALYLCASSLTGVVDTQYFGPGTRLTVL.

The table lists this clonotype with a few counts. The V gene is TRBV15, the J gene TRBJ2-1, with 10 bases matching TRBD2. Germline CDR1 is LNHNV and CDR2 is YYDKDF (reference sequence). The CDR3 is 14 amino acids. The V segment lost 6 bases and the J segment 8 bases; nucleotides outside the gene matches: 7. The CDR3 protein is CATSALAGIYEQFF. The DNA of the CDR3 is TGTGCCACCAGTGCACTAGCGGGAATCTATGAGCAGTTCTTC.

V is TRBV6-2 or TRBV6-3 and J is TRBJ2-7, with TRBD1 matching 8 bases. The CDR3 runs 12 residues. CDR1 and CDR2 from the germline V gene are MNHEY and SVGEGT. Trimming at V came to 8 bases and at J to 4 bases, leaving 4 bases not matched to a gene. The DNA for the CDR3 is TGTGCCAGCGGGGACAGGCTGTACGAGCAGTACTTC. This encodes CASGDRLYEQYF.

This chain joins TRBV20-1 and TRBJ1-1, with D perhaps matching TRBD1 (5 bases). Trimming left V 5 bases short and J 7 bases short, with 14 bases between. The length of the CDR3 is 12 residues. Germline V gives CDR1 DFQATT, CDR2 SNEGSKA (reference sequence). CDR3 in amino acids: CSAPTGELEAFF. CDR3 DNA: TGCAGTGCTCCAACGGGGGAGCTTGAAGCTTTCTTT.

The genes are TRBV5-1 and TRBJ2-7; 8 bases fit TRBD2. This CDR3 comprises 15 residues. Germline loops: CDR1 SGHRS, CDR2 YFSETQ. The J segment lost 2 bases and the V segment lost 4 bases, leaving 8 bases of the junction unmatched. The CDR3 loop is CASSPGLVSAYEQYF. Written as DNA, the CDR3 is TGCGCCAGCAGCCCGGGACTAGTGTCGGCCTACGAGCAGTACTTC.

The rearrangement uses TRBV6-1 and TRBJ2-7; 8 nucleotides line up with TRBD1. With 5 bases clipped from V and 3 bases from J, the junction kept 6 bases outside the gene matches. This CDR3 contains 14 residues. Germline V gene lookup returns CDR1 MNHNS and CDR2 SASEGT. The CDR3 nucleotides read TGTGCCAGCAGTAAACAGGGGGGTGGCTACGAGCAGTACTTC. It codes for CASSKQGGGYEQYF.

The chain recombines TRBV5-1 with TRBJ1-1, with D maybe TRBD1 (6 bases). Germline V gene data show CDR1 as SGHRS and CDR2 as YFSETQ. This CDR3 is 14 amino acids long. Trimming took 0 bases from V and 4 from J, leaving 10 bases between them. The CDR3 loop reads CASSLGEGGTEAFF. The CDR3 nucleotides read TGCGCCAGCAGCTTGGGAGAGGGGGGCACTGAAGCTTTCTTT.